Listed below are T cell receptor beta chains from one sample, sequenced in a study of response to subunit inactivated influenza vaccine. TCRdb called the RT-PCR reads again in MiXCR, with one record for every CDR3 protein. The profile shows over 800,000 distinct CDR3 sequences, 21% of them singletons. Specimen: PBMCs from blood, collected around 5 days after vaccination. Receptors originate from a man between 50 and 59 years old who received an inactivated influenza vaccine. Each CDR3 is given with its conserved first and last residue. A D gene is named only where the DNA matches it firmly. Size is omitted from some rows. Given values are once, few, many or a class for expanded clones.

D | J | V | size | CDR3 | DNA
- | TRBJ2-1 | TRBV5-1 | - | CASRLEGTAYNEQFF | TGCGCCAGCAGATTGGAGGGGACAGCCTACAATGAGCAGTTCTTC
TRBD1 | TRBJ1-4 | TRBV6-1 | - | CASKSPGTGSEKLFF | TGTGCCAGCAAATCACCCGGGACAGGGTCTGAAAAACTGTTTTTT
- | TRBJ2-2 | TRBV18 | - | CASSPPGLRGTGELFF | TGTGCCAGCTCACCACCGGGGCTACGCGGCACCGGGGAGCTGTTTTTT
- | TRBJ1-5 | TRBV12-3/TRBV12-4 | few | CASSLALVDQPQHF | TGTGCCAGCAGTTTAGCGCTCGTGGATCAGCCCCAGCATTTT
- | TRBJ2-2 | TRBV20-1 | many | CSAIDTYTGELFF | TGCAGTGCTATTGACACATACACCGGGGAGCTGTTTTTT
- | TRBJ1-1 | TRBV7-8 | - | CASSPSIDGRNTEAFF | TGTGCCAGCAGCCCGTCAATCGACGGACGGAACACTGAAGCTTTCTTT
TRBD1 | TRBJ2-3 | TRBV27 | - | CASRGRGRSDTQYF | TGTGCCAGCAGGGGCAGGGGGCGGTCAGATACGCAGTATTTT
- | TRBJ2-7 | TRBV4-1 | few | CASSQWLNYEQYF | TGCGCCAGCAGCCAGTGGTTAAACTACGAGCAGTACTTC
- | TRBJ2-1 | TRBV7-2 | - | CASSPGVHNEQFF | TGTGCCAGCAGCCCAGGGGTCCACAATGAGCAGTTCTTC
TRBD1 | TRBJ2-7 | TRBV29-1 | - | CSVDLGTGRVEQYF | TGCAGCGTGGATCTGGGGACAGGGCGGGTCGAGCAGTACTTC
- | TRBJ2-7 | TRBV5-1 | few | CASTDRSTEQYF | TGCGCCAGCACTGACCGGTCGACCGAGCAGTACTTC
- | TRBJ2-2 | TRBV5-1 | few | CASSLVGGLRNTGELFF | TGCGCCAGCAGCTTGGTCGGGGGGCTACGCAACACCGGGGAGCTGTTTTTT
TRBD1 | TRBJ2-3 | TRBV24-1 | once | CATSDLPGTASAQYF | TGTGCCACCAGTGATCTGCCTGGGACAGCAAGTGCGCAGTATTTT
- | TRBJ2-3 | TRBV9 | - | CASSALLTDTQYF | TGTGCCAGCAGCGCGCTGCTCACAGATACGCAGTATTTT
TRBD2 | TRBJ2-5 | TRBV7-6 | few | CASSWITTSVGGETQYF | TGTGCCAGCAGCTGGATTACGACTAGCGTTGGGGGAGAGACCCAGTACTTC
- | TRBJ2-5 | TRBV20-1 | - | CSAREARETQYF | TGCAGTGCTAGAGAGGCTCGGGAGACCCAGTACTTC
- | TRBJ2-1 | TRBV9 | few | CASSPRGDNEQFF | TGTGCCAGCAGCCCCAGGGGTGACAATGAGCAGTTCTTC
TRBD2 | TRBJ2-3 | TRBV5-1 | few | CASRWTGGGSSTDTQYF | TGCGCCAGCAGATGGACGGGAGGAGGGTCTAGCACAGATACGCAGTATTTT
- | TRBJ2-1 | TRBV6-2/TRBV6-3 | - | CASSYTSNEQFF | TGTGCCAGCAGTTACACCAGCAATGAGCAGTTCTTC
- | TRBJ2-5 | TRBV28 | few | CASVHWRDAGETQYF | TGTGCCAGCGTACATTGGAGAGACGCTGGAGAGACCCAGTACTTC
TRBD2 | TRBJ2-3 | TRBV7-8 | - | CASSRLAGSTSTDTQYF | TGTGCCAGCAGCCGATTAGCGGGTTCTACTAGCACAGATACGCAGTATTTT
TRBD2 | TRBJ2-7 | TRBV5-1 | few | CASSLVGFKSGIWSYEQYF | TGCGCCAGCAGCTTGGTTGGTTTCAAAAGCGGGATTTGGTCCTACGAGCAGTACTTC
TRBD1 | TRBJ2-2 | TRBV9 | - | CASSDDRGLAGELFF | TGTGCCAGCAGCGACGACAGGGGGCTGGCCGGGGAGCTGTTTTTT
TRBD2 | TRBJ2-5 | TRBV7-2 | few | CASSRNSGAQETQYF | TGTGCCAGCAGCCGAAATAGCGGGGCTCAAGAGACCCAGTACTTC
- | TRBJ2-2 | TRBV5-1 | few | CASSLSARNAGELFF | TGCGCCAGCAGCTTGTCTGCTAGAAACGCTGGGGAGCTGTTTTTT
- | TRBJ2-1 | TRBV29-1 | few | CRAGGAYNEQFF | TGCAGAGCAGGGGGGGCCTACAATGAGCAGTTCTTC
TRBD2 | TRBJ2-3 | TRBV20-1 | few | CSARVSLAGGPTDTQYF | TGCAGTGCTAGAGTTTCTCTAGCGGGGGGACCGACAGATACGCAGTATTTT
TRBD1 | TRBJ2-5 | TRBV6-2/TRBV6-3 | few | CASGRTGAFLQETQYF | TGTGCCAGCGGCCGGACAGGGGCTTTCTTACAGGAGACCCAGTACTTC
- | TRBJ2-7 | TRBV11-2 | many | CASSHLTGSYEQYF | TGCGCCAGCAGCCACCTTACAGGTTCCTACGAGCAGTACTTC
- | TRBJ2-7 | TRBV4-3 | - | CASSQDIMGGHRYEQYF | TGCGCCAGCAGCCAAGATATCATGGGGGGGCATCGCTACGAGCAGTACTTC
- | TRBJ2-7 | TRBV2 | - | CASSEKISTAPYEQYF | TGTGCCAGCAGTGAGAAAATCTCGACAGCTCCCTACGAGCAGTACTTC
TRBD1 | TRBJ2-3 | TRBV4-1 | - | CASSHSGTGTDTQYF | TGCGCCAGCAGCCATTCCGGGACAGGCACAGATACGCAGTATTTT
TRBD2 | TRBJ2-5 | TRBV10-1 | few | CASSDSGGPETQYF | TGCGCCAGCAGTGACTCGGGGGGGCCGGAGACCCAGTACTTC
TRBD1 | TRBJ2-7 | TRBV20-1 | - | CSARVMGGQGLSEQYF | TGCAGTGCTAGAGTAATGGGGGGACAGGGCTTGAGCGAGCAGTACTTC
TRBD1 | TRBJ2-1 | TRBV5-1 | - | CASSLIIMGGGTGRRNEQFF | TGCGCCAGCAGCTTGATTATAATGGGTGGCGGGACAGGGCGGCGCAATGAGCAGTTCTTC
- | TRBJ2-2 | TRBV20-1 | - | CSASEGLITGELFF | TGCAGTGCTAGTGAGGGACTTATCACCGGGGAGCTGTTTTTT
- | TRBJ2-2 | TRBV7-2 | - | CASALGGELFF | TGTGCCAGCGCCCTGGGCGGGGAGCTGTTTTTT
- | TRBJ1-1 | TRBV4-1 | few | CASSQPGGTNTEAFF | TGCGCCAGCAGTCAACCTGGGGGGACGAACACTGAAGCTTTCTTT
TRBD1 | TRBJ1-2 | TRBV6-1 | once | CASYSGTGGTRFYGYTF | TGTGCCAGCTATAGCGGGACAGGGGGGACCCGCTTCTATGGCTACACCTTC
- | TRBJ1-6 | TRBV6-5 | few | CASSYSNLGPHSPLHF | TGTGCCAGCAGTTACTCGAATCTAGGTCCCCATTCACCCCTCCACTTT
- | TRBJ2-7 | TRBV11-1 | - | CASSRDENQQYF | TGTGCCAGCAGCCGTGACGAGAATCAGCAGTACTTC
- | TRBJ2-7 | TRBV12-3/TRBV12-4 | many | CASSRDTSYEQYF | TGCGCCAGCAGCCGGGACACCTCCTACGAGCAGTACTTC
- | TRBJ1-2 | TRBV6-5 | - | CASSYSKGGGGYTF | TGTGCCAGCAGTTACTCGAAAGGCGGGGGTGGCTACACCTTC
- | TRBJ2-6 | TRBV7-9 | - | CASSSLGANVLTF | TGTGCCAGCAGCTCGCTCGGGGCCAACGTCCTGACTTTC
- | TRBJ2-1 | TRBV10-1 | - | CASSESSSWNEQFF | TGCGCCAGCAGTGAGTCGAGTTCTTGGAATGAGCAGTTCTTC
- | TRBJ1-1 | TRBV6-1 | few | CASRKVRYTEAFF | TGTGCCAGCCGCAAGGTACGGTACACTGAAGCTTTCTTT
TRBD2 | TRBJ2-7 | TRBV7-6 | few | CASSLVAGGSPEQYF | TGTGCCAGCAGCTTAGTGGCGGGAGGGTCCCCCGAGCAGTACTTC
- | TRBJ1-1 | TRBV7-9 | - | CASSLEVQGTEAFF | TGTGCCAGCAGCTTGGAAGTGCAGGGGACTGAAGCTTTCTTT
- | TRBJ1-1 | TRBV7-2 | few | CASSWTVGLNTEAFF | TGTGCCAGCAGCTGGACCGTTGGGTTGAACACTGAAGCTTTCTTT
- | TRBJ1-5 | TRBV20-1 | - | CSAGRGYSNQPQHF | TGCAGTGCTGGAAGGGGTTATAGCAATCAGCCCCAGCATTTT
- | TRBJ2-7 | TRBV28 | - | CASSLGDREQYF | TGTGCCAGCAGTTTAGGGGATAGGGAGCAGTACTTC
- | TRBJ1-1 | TRBV11-2 | - | CASSLVGGAGTMNTEAFF | TGTGCCAGCAGCTTAGTGGGGGGCGCGGGAACAATGAACACTGAAGCTTTCTTT
- | TRBJ2-2 | TRBV20-1 | few | CRPVDKNTGELFF | TGCAGGCCAGTGGACAAGAACACCGGGGAGCTGTTTTTT
- | TRBJ1-2 | TRBV4-2 | - | CASSQDRTPTYGYTF | TGTGCCAGCAGCCAAGACAGGACACCTACTTATGGCTACACCTTC